This T cell receptor beta chain appears in the sequencing data of a study of T cells in Graves' hyperthyroidism and ophthalmopathy. Amplified regions were TCR beta CDR3 sequences from RNA transcripts. Primed by the HTBI set, a first-round RT-PCR was run on the TCR CDR3. Each CDR3 protein gets one entry after TCRdb re-called the multiplex PCR reads with MiXCR. Among roughly 290,000 distinct CDR3 sequences listed, roughly an eighth were seen once. Details on this clonotype: Its antigen is undetermined.

General study findings and limits: Also found in blood were most expanded thyroid clonotypes above 0.001.

The CDR3 totals 13 residues. Deletions cut 7 bases from V and 6 bases from J, with 12 bases between. The sequence was collected from a woman aged 40 to 50 with Graves' hyperthyroidism. This rearrangement joins TRBV12-3 or TRBV12-4 to TRBJ2-2; D perhaps matches TRBD2 (6 bases). Sequenced: blood. CDR3 sequence: CASNRGGPGELFF. For the CDR3, the DNA is TGTGCCAGCAACCGCGGAGGGCCCGGGGAGCTGTTTTTT.